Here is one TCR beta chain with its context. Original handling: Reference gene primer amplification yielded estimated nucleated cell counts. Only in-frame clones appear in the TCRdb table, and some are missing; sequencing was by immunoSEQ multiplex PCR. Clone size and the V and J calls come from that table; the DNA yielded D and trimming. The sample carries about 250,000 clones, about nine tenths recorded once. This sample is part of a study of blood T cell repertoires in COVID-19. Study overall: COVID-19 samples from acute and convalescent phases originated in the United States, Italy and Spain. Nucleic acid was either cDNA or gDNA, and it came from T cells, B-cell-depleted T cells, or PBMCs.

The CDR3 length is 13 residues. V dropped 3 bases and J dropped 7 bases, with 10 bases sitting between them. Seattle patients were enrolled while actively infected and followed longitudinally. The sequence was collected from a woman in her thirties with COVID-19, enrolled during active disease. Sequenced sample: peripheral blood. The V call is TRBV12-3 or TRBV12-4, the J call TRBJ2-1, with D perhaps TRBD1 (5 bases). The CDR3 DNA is TGTGCCAGCAGTTTTCAGGGTCGGAATGAGCAGTTCTTC. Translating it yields CASSFQGRNEQFF.